Following are 11 T cell receptor beta chains from one sample sequenced in a study of cytomegalovirus exposure and HLA in healthy donors (dated by TCRdb to the late 2010s). To prepare the library, the immunoSEQ multiplex PCR assay was applied. TCRdb limited this immuneACCESS table to in-frame rearrangements with V and J called. A share of clones is missing; checked studies link under half to unresolved V genes, and the rest is unexplained. This sample is represented by some 170,000 clones; 87% of them were singletons. Approximately 1.5% of the sample goes to the ten largest clones. Specimen: PBMCs. These receptors originate from a woman in her twenties or thirties in good health and CMV-seronegative.

V is TRBV5-1 and J is TRBJ1-1; 10 bases fit TRBD1. CDR3 size: 15 residues. The ends lost 0 bases at V and 3 bases at J; junction bases unmatched: 2. Germline CDR1 reads SGHRS; CDR2 reads YFSETQ. DNA for the CDR3: TGCGCCAGCAGCTTGGATGGGACAGGGGACACTGAAGCTTTCTTT. Translated: CASSLDGTGDTEAFF. The full variable domain, in which reference TRBV5-1 and TRBJ1-1 provide the parts outside the CDR3, is KAGVTQTPRYLIKTRGQQVTLSCSPISGHRSVSWYQQTPGQGLQFLFEYFSETQRNKGNFPGRFSGRQFSNSRSEMNVSTLELGDSALYLCASSLDGTGDTEAFFGQGTRLTVV.

This rearrangement joins TRBV6-5 to TRBJ1-1, with a possible D match to TRBD1 (6 bases). The V end lost 0 bases, the J end lost 1 base, and 12 bases lay between the germline ends. The germline V gene encodes CDR1 MNHEY and CDR2 SVGAGI. The CDR3 has 16 amino acids. CDR3 in amino acids: CASSYSPWGQNTEAFF. CDR3 bases: TGTGCCAGCAGTTACTCCCCCTGGGGGCAGAACACTGAAGCTTTCTTT.

The chain employs TRBV4-3 and TRBJ1-3, with TRBD1 as a possible D gene (6 bases). The ends were cut back, 3 bases at V and 2 bases at J, with 11 bases in the middle. The CDR3 loop spans 15 amino acids. Germline V CDR1 and CDR2: LGHNA, YSLEER. CDR3 loop: CASSHGDNTGNTIYF. The CDR3 DNA follows: TGCGCCAGCAGCCATGGGGACAATACTGGAAACACCATATATTTT.

The chain recombines TRBV6-5 with TRBJ1-1; no reliable D call. Per germline, CDR1 MNHEY and CDR2 SVGAGI. V lost 6 bases to trimming and J lost 8 bases, with 16 bases between them. This CDR3 has 13 amino acids. For the CDR3, the DNA is TGTGCCAGCAGCTTGGCCGGGAATTTAGAAGCTTTCTTT. This sequence encodes CASSLAGNLEAFF.

The gene calls are TRBV4-1 and TRBJ2-1; D is undetermined. CDR1 and CDR2 (germline): MGHRA, YSYEKL. The CDR3 contains 12 residues. V lost 4 bases to trimming and J lost 8 bases, with 9 bases between them. CDR3 residues: CASSLMGDEQFF. CDR3 bases: TGCGCCAGCAGCCTTATGGGCGATGAGCAGTTCTTC.

V usage is TRBV4-2 and J usage is TRBJ2-7; TRBD2 agrees at 10 bases. Trimming cost V 4 bases and J 4 bases; bases outside gene matches: 16. Germline V gene data show CDR1 as LGHNA and CDR2 as YNFKEQ. CDR3 length equals 18 residues. In DNA form, the CDR3 reads TGTGCCAGCAGCCCCCAGGACTCTAGCGGGGGCCCCCAGTACGAGCAGTACTTC. Its protein is CASSPQDSSGGPQYEQYF.

The chain is built from TRBV14 and TRBJ1-2, with D possibly TRBD1 on 5 matching bases. CDR1 and CDR2 from the germline V gene are SGHDN and FVKESK. The CDR3 totals 13 residues. V was shortened by 5 bases and J by 7 bases, with 14 bases between the two germline ends. The CDR3 here is CASSEGLPGGYTF. The CDR3 nucleotides read TGTGCCAGCAGCGAGGGACTTCCCGGTGGCTACACCTTC.

The chain couples TRBV13 to TRBJ1-1, with D possibly TRBD1 on 5 matching bases. V lost 1 base to trimming and J lost 3 bases, with 15 bases between them. Germline assignment: CDR1 PRHDT and CDR2 FYEKMQ (reference sequence). CDR3 size: 16 residues. The CDR3 region is CASSLDTGRADTEAFF. The CDR3, as DNA: TGTGCCAGCAGCTTAGATACGGGCAGGGCGGACACTGAAGCTTTCTTT.

This sequence joins TRBV9 and TRBJ1-1, with 9 bases that match TRBD1. Germline CDR1 reads SGDLS; CDR2 reads YYNGEE. With 0 bases clipped from V and 5 bases from J, the junction kept 5 bases outside the gene matches. This CDR3 has 15 residues. The CDR3 loop reads CASSVAPDRGTEAFF. CDR3 coding DNA: TGTGCCAGCAGCGTAGCTCCGGACAGGGGTACTGAAGCTTTCTTT.

The chain has TRBV9 and TRBJ2-7; 9 bases are shared with TRBD1. Germline V gives CDR1 SGDLS, CDR2 YYNGEE. This CDR3 has 14 amino acids. With 4 bases clipped from V and 3 bases from J, the junction kept 5 bases outside the gene matches. The chain's CDR3 is CASSPEDRGYEQYF. The CDR3 DNA sequence: TGTGCCAGCAGCCCGGAGGACAGGGGCTACGAGCAGTACTTC.

In this sample, this clone turned up once. V usage is TRBV18 and J usage is TRBJ2-7; perhaps TRBD2 as D (6 bases). CDR3 size: 15 residues. V was clipped by 1 base and J by 7 bases, with 17 bases between them. The germline gives CDR1 KGHSH, CDR2 LQKENI. This chain's CDR3 is CASSPQGLGNGEQYF. The CDR3 DNA reads as TGTGCCAGCTCACCACAGGGACTGGGGAATGGGGAGCAGTACTTC.